Listed below are T cell receptor beta chains from one sample, sequenced in a study of blood T cell repertoires in COVID-19. Measured with immunoSEQ multiplex PCR; TCRdb has only the in-frame clones, and not every one. This table holds about 250,000 clones, around 90% found once. Sequenced: peripheral blood. These receptors originate from a man at least 80 years old with acute or convalescent COVID-19. Each CDR3 is given with its conserved first and last residue. Fields, in order: J gene, V gene, D gene, clone size, CDR3 DNA, CDR3 protein. D genes are given only for firm matches. The size entry is marked missing in some rows and otherwise reads once, few, many or a size class.

TRBJ2-1 | TRBV7-2 | . | . | TGTGCCAGCAGCTTACAACGGGGTGCTAATGAGCAGTTCTTC | CASSLQRGANEQFF
TRBJ2-7 | TRBV7-2 | . | . | TGTGCCAGCAGCTTCACTACCTACGAGCAGTACTTC | CASSFTTYEQYF
TRBJ2-3 | TRBV11-3 | . | . | TGTGCCAGCAGCTCAGGACTAATCAAAGATACGCAGTATTTT | CASSSGLIKDTQYF
TRBJ1-1 | TRBV12-3/TRBV12-4 | TRBD1 | . | TGTGCCAGCAGTTTAAGGGGGCGGGGTGAAGCTTTCTTT | CASSLRGRGEAFF
TRBJ2-7 | TRBV5-1 | TRBD1 | few | TGCGCCAGCAGCTTGGGACAGGGTAGCTCCTACGAGCAGTACTTC | CASSLGQGSSYEQYF
TRBJ2-3 | TRBV5-1 | . | . | TGCGCCAGTAGGGAGATGGGGACAGATACGCAGTATTTT | CASREMGTDTQYF
TRBJ2-1 | TRBV6-2/TRBV6-3 | . | . | TGTGCCAGCAGTTGGGACACCTACAATGAGCAGTTCTTC | CASSWDTYNEQFF
TRBJ1-3 | TRBV25-1 | TRBD1 | . | TGTGCCAGCAGACAGACAGGGCAGGGAGGAAACACCATATATTTT | CASRQTGQGGNTIYF
TRBJ1-1 | TRBV5-6 | . | . | TGTGCCAGCAGCTTGGATTGGCAAAACACTGAAGCTTTCTTT | CASSLDWQNTEAFF
TRBJ2-6 | TRBV19 | TRBD1 | . | TGTGCCAGTAGTCAACCGGGACAGGAATTCTCTGGGGCCAACGTCCTGACTTTC | CASSQPGQEFSGANVLTF
TRBJ2-2 | TRBV19 | . | . | TGTGCCAGTAGTATTGAGTATAGTAGCGGATCAGGCACCGGGGAGCTGTTTTTT | CASSIEYSSGSGTGELFF
TRBJ2-7 | TRBV5-4 | TRBD1 | . | TGTGCCAGCAGCGGGGGACAGGGGGCCCCCTACGAGCAGTACTTC | CASSGGQGAPYEQYF
TRBJ2-7 | TRBV2 | TRBD1 | . | TGTGCCAGCAAGAGGGACAGGGGGGAATCCTACGAGCAGTACTTC | CASKRDRGESYEQYF
TRBJ1-6 | TRBV10-3 | TRBD1 | . | TGTGCCATCAGTGAGGGGACAGCCCTATCACCCCTCCACTTT | CAISEGTALSPLHF
TRBJ1-5 | TRBV5-8 | TRBD1 | . | TGTGCCAGCATGGGACAGGGGTTTCAGCCCCAGCATTTT | CASMGQGFQPQHF
TRBJ2-2 | TRBV7-9 | TRBD1 | once | TGTGCCAGCAGCGAACCGGGACAGGGCTACACCGGGGAGCTGTTTTTT | CASSEPGQGYTGELFF
TRBJ2-7 | TRBV7-9 | TRBD2 | . | TGTGCCTATTTCTCGGAGCGGGGGGACTCCTACGAGCAGTACTTC | CAYFSERGDSYEQYF
TRBJ2-6 | TRBV7-3 | . | . | TGTGCCAGCAGCTCTCCGGCGCAGGCTGGGGCCAACGTCCTGACTTTC | CASSSPAQAGANVLTF
TRBJ1-2 | TRBV7-2 | TRBD1 | . | TGTGCCAGCAGCCGGGGGCGGCCCGGACAGGGACTCTATGGCTACACCTTC | CASSRGRPGQGLYGYTF
TRBJ2-1 | TRBV13 | TRBD2 | . | TGTGCCAGCAGCCCAAGGACTAGCCGCTCCTACAATGAGCAGTTCTTC | CASSPRTSRSYNEQFF